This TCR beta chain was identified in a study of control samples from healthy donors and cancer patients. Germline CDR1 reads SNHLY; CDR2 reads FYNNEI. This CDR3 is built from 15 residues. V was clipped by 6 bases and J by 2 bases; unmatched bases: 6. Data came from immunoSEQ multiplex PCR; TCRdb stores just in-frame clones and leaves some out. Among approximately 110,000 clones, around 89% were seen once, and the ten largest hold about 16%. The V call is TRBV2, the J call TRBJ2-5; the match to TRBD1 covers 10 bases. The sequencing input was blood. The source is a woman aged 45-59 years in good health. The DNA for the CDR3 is TGTGCCAGCAGCGTCGACAGGGGGCGGCAAGAGACCCAGTACTTC. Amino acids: CASSVDRGRQETQYF.